The 23 T cell receptor beta chains below all came from one sample that was sequenced in a study of T cell responses to AZD1222 COVID-19 vaccine. Some clones are missing from TCRdb's copy, which holds only in-frame ones; the method was immunoSEQ multiplex PCR. The sample includes about 100,000 clones, roughly nine tenths seen only once; the top ten take under 2%. Material: peripheral blood, obtained on day 0 of AZD1222 vaccination. The origin of the receptors is an adult in good health.

The chain combines TRBV9 with TRBJ1-5; TRBD1 aligns across 7 bases. Germline trimming cut 4 bases from V and 7 bases from J; bases unmatched to any gene: 5. This CDR3 has 13 residues. Germline V gene sequence: CDR1 SGDLS, CDR2 YYNGEE. The DNA of the CDR3 is TGTGCCAGCAGCCCCAGGGGGGAACAGCCCCAGCATTTT. It codes for CASSPRGEQPQHF. Full variable domain (remainder filled in from reference TRBV9 and TRBJ1-5): DSGVTQTPKHLITATGQRVTLRCSPRSGDLSVYWYQQSLDQGLQFLIQYYNGEERAKGNILERFSAQQFPDLHSELNLSSLELGDSALYFCASSPRGEQPQHFGDGTRLSIL.

The rearrangement links TRBV7-9 to TRBJ2-7; D is possibly TRBD2 (6 bases). Germline lookup yields CDR1 SEHNR and CDR2 FQNEAQ (reference sequence). This CDR3 has 12 residues. The germline V and J ends were trimmed by 11 bases and 0 bases, with 11 bases remaining between them. The CDR3 sequence is CAYDGGSYEQYF. The CDR3 DNA sequence: TGTGCCTACGACGGGGGCTCCTACGAGCAGTACTTC.

V and J are TRBV10-3 and TRBJ2-3; unclear D gene. V was trimmed by 2 bases and J by 0 bases, leaving 12 bases between them. Germline V gene data show CDR1 as ENHRY and CDR2 as SYGVKD. The CDR3 extends over 16 amino acids. CDR3: CAISEPGLSSTDTQYF. The CDR3 DNA reads as TGTGCCATCAGTGAGCCCGGCTTATCTAGCACAGATACGCAGTATTTT.

V and J are TRBV19 and TRBJ2-2; D is uncertain. The CDR3 runs to 15 residues. Germline CDR1 and CDR2: LNHDA and SQIVND (reference sequence). Trimming removed 7 bases from V and 6 bases from J, with 18 bases in between. DNA of the CDR3: TGTGCCAGTACCCTATATCGGACCCTGGCCGGGGAGCTGTTTTTT. It encodes CASTLYRTLAGELFF.

This chain connects TRBV7-3 to TRBJ1-2, with TRBD1 as a possible D gene (6 bases). The CDR3 extends over 14 amino acids. The V end was cut by 5 bases, the J end by 14 bases, with 24 bases between. CDR1 SGHTA and CDR2 FQGTGA come from the germline V gene. CDR3 bases: TGTGCCAGCAGCCCCGGGGGGGGCCGTTCGGCGGGGACCTTC. Protein sequence: CASSPGGGRSAGTF.

The V gene is TRBV7-2, the J gene TRBJ2-5; the D gene could be TRBD1 or TRBD2 (5 bases each). The CDR3 totals 14 residues. Germline CDR1 SGHTA, CDR2 FQGNSA. The germline V and J ends were trimmed by 2 bases and 3 bases, with 10 bases remaining between them. Here the CDR3 reads CASSLNGAKETQYF. DNA for the CDR3: TGTGCCAGCAGCTTAAACGGGGCAAAAGAGACCCAGTACTTC.

The chain employs TRBV4-3 and TRBJ2-6; TRBD1 matches at 7 bases. V shed 0 bases, J shed 4 bases, and the junction held 9 bases outside the gene matches. The CDR3 loop spans 18 amino acids. Germline-derived CDR1 and CDR2 are LGHNA and YSLEER. The CDR3 DNA reads TGCGCCAGCAGCCAAGATCGGTTTACAGGGGTGGGGGCCAACGTCCTGACTTTC. Translated: CASSQDRFTGVGANVLTF.

This chain uses TRBV19 with TRBJ2-1, with 11 bases aligning to TRBD2. Germline values: CDR1 LNHDA, CDR2 SQIVND (reference sequence). The CDR3 sequence is 13 residues long. V lost 7 bases and J lost 7; bases outside the gene matches: 3. The chain's CDR3 is CASNSGRGNEQFF. The CDR3 DNA reads as TGTGCCAGTAATAGCGGGAGGGGGAATGAGCAGTTCTTC.

The chain combines TRBV10-3 with TRBJ2-7; 8 nucleotides line up with TRBD2. This CDR3 spans 15 amino acids. Germline V lookup: CDR1 ENHRY, CDR2 SYGVKD. V shed 0 bases, J shed 5 bases, and the junction held 6 bases outside the gene matches. The DNA for the CDR3 is TGTGCCATCAGTGAGTCCCCGACTAGCGAAGACGAGCAGTACTTC. As protein: CAISESPTSEDEQYF.

J is TRBJ2-2 and V is TRBV7-9, with 12 bases aligning to TRBD2. CDR1 is SEHNR, CDR2 FQNEAQ, per germline (reference sequence). V shed 6 bases and J 8 bases; nucleotides not matched to a gene: 10. The CDR3 is 16 residues long. Written as DNA, the CDR3 is TGTGCCAGCAGTTCTAGCGGGAGGGCCGAAGTAGGGGAGCTGTTTTTT. It translates to CASSSSGRAEVGELFF.

V and J are TRBV9 and TRBJ2-1, with D hard to call. The CDR3 spans 15 residues. Germline CDR1 is SGDLS and CDR2 is YYNGEE. Trimming left V 3 bases short and J 6 bases short, with 16 bases between. DNA of the CDR3: TGTGCCAGCAGCGCTGATAGTGGACGGGCCAATGAGCAGTTCTTC. It encodes CASSADSGRANEQFF.

In its sample, this clone was seen a few times. This chain joins TRBV29-1 and TRBJ2-3, with 8 bases fitting TRBD2. J was trimmed by 2 bases and V by 2 bases; bases with no gene match: 9. The CDR3 runs 16 residues. The germline CDR1 and CDR2 sequences are SQVTM and ANQGSEA. The CDR3 nucleotides are TGCAGCGTTGAAAAGGGGATAGCGGGATTCACAGATACGCAGTATTTT. Its protein is CSVEKGIAGFTDTQYF.

This clone was observed a few times. The identical CDR3 is also encoded by other nucleotide sequences in the sample. The rearrangement uses TRBV7-2 and TRBJ2-5, with 7 bases identical to TRBD2. The ends lost 2 bases at V and 2 bases at J; junction bases unmatched: 2. The germline V gene has CDR1 SGHTA and CDR2 FQGNSA. There are 14 residues in the CDR3. CDR3 coding DNA: TGTGCCAGCAGCTTAACGGGAGGACAAGAGACCCAGTACTTC. Amino acids: CASSLTGGQETQYF.

This rearrangement joins TRBV27 to TRBJ1-5; D is ambiguous. Germline V CDR1 and CDR2: MNHEY, SMNVEV (reference sequence). V lost 1 base and J lost 7, with 14 bases in between. The CDR3 is 15 residues long. The CDR3 DNA reads as TGTGCCAGCAGTTTATTTGGTGGTGATGGGCAGCCCCAGCATTTT. This translates into CASSLFGGDGQPQHF.

The chain is built from TRBV28 and TRBJ2-4; the D is unclear. Germline CDR1 MDHEN, CDR2 SYDVKM. The CDR3 spans 15 residues. The V end was cut by 2 bases, the J end by 0 bases, with 8 bases between. The CDR3 DNA follows: TGTGCCAGCAGTTTAAAGGTGCTAGCCAAAAACATTCAGTACTTC. Translating it yields CASSLKVLAKNIQYF.

This sequence joins TRBV19 and TRBJ2-7; 8 nucleotides align to TRBD2. Trimming removed 9 bases from V and 6 bases from J; junction bases left unmatched: 10. CDR3 length: 13 amino acids. From germline, CDR1 is LNHDA and CDR2 SQIVND (reference sequence). CDR3 in DNA: TGTGCCAGCACCTCGTACCGGGGGGGCGAGCAGTACTTC. This encodes CASTSYRGGEQYF. Using reference TRBV19 and TRBJ2-7 for the parts outside the CDR3, the full variable domain is DGGITQSPKYLFRKEGQNVTLSCEQNLNHDAMYWYRQDPGQGLRLIYYSQIVNDFQKGDIAEGYSVSREKKESFPLTVTSAQKNPTAFYLCASTSYRGGEQYFGPGTRLTVT.

The rearrangement uses TRBV7-9 and TRBJ2-7; D is unresolved. This CDR3 is 13 amino acids long. V was trimmed by 1 base and J by 4 bases, leaving 8 bases between them. Germline CDR1 and CDR2: SEHNR and FQNEAQ (reference sequence). The CDR3 loop is CASSLGRRYEQYF. The CDR3 nucleotides read TGTGCCAGCAGCTTAGGACGCCGTTACGAGCAGTACTTC. Variable domain in full (rest from reference TRBV7-9 and TRBJ2-7): DTGVSQNPRHKITKRGQNVTFRCDPISEHNRLYWYRQTLGQGPEFLTYFQNEAQLEKSRLLSDRFSAERPKGSFSTLEIQRTEQGDSAMYLCASSLGRRYEQYFGPGTRLTVT.

The chain uses TRBV19 and TRBJ1-5; 9 positions match TRBD1. CDR3 length: 14 amino acids. V gave up 8 bases and J gave up 4 bases; unmatched junction bases: 6. CDR1 is LNHDA and CDR2 is SQIVND in the germline V gene (reference sequence). The CDR3 here is CASFPGQGNQPQHF. CDR3 DNA sequence: TGTGCCAGTTTTCCGGGACAGGGAAATCAGCCCCAGCATTTT.

The genes are TRBV27 and TRBJ2-7; no clear D. Trimming removed 2 bases from V and 4 bases from J, with 9 bases in between. The germline V gene encodes CDR1 MNHEY and CDR2 SMNVEV (reference sequence). The CDR3 covers 13 residues. CDR3 amino acids: CASSLKGSYEQYF. CDR3 sequence (DNA): TGTGCCAGCAGTTTAAAGGGCTCTTACGAGCAGTACTTC.

The chain links TRBV19 to TRBJ1-5; no reliable D call. V was cut by 5 bases and J by 7 bases, with 15 bases left in between. The CDR3 is 14 amino acids. Germline V lookup: CDR1 LNHDA, CDR2 SQIVND (reference sequence). CDR3 protein: CASSPTPFGQPQHF. The CDR3 nucleotides read TGTGCCAGTAGTCCCACCCCCTTCGGGCAGCCCCAGCATTTT.

CDR3 in DNA: TGTGCCAGCAGTGAATACGAGGGGGGCCCATACGAGCAGTACTTC. This sequence encodes CASSEYEGGPYEQYF. This chain joins TRBV2 and TRBJ2-7; D tentatively reads TRBD1 or TRBD2 (6 bases each). V was trimmed by 2 bases and J by 4 bases, leaving 15 bases between them. The CDR3 is made up of 15 amino acids. CDR1 is SNHLY and CDR2 is FYNNEI in the germline V gene. Using reference TRBV2 and TRBJ2-7 for the parts outside the CDR3, the full variable domain is EPEVTQTPSHQVTQMGQEVILRCVPISNHLYFYWYRQILGQKVEFLVSFYNNEISEKSEIFDDQFSVERPDGSNFTLKIRSTKLEDSAMYFCASSEYEGGPYEQYFGPGTRLTVT.

The rearrangement joins TRBV6-4 to TRBJ2-1, with D maybe TRBD2 (5 bases). The CDR3 is made up of 15 amino acids. V was clipped by 0 bases and J by 7 bases, with 13 bases between them. Germline CDR1 MRHNA, CDR2 SNTAGT. The CDR3 sequence: CASSDSAEPGNEQFF. CDR3 nucleotide sequence: TGTGCCAGCAGTGACTCGGCGGAACCGGGAAATGAGCAGTTCTTC.

This clone has just a few counts. The chain has TRBV10-3 and TRBJ2-7; the match to TRBD1 covers 10 bases. The CDR3 totals 15 residues. Germline CDR1 and CDR2: ENHRY and SYGVKD. J was trimmed by 2 bases and V by 6 bases; bases with no gene match: 7. In nucleotides, the CDR3 is TGTGCCATCAGAACGGGCGGGACAGGGGCCTACGAGCAGTACTTC. It translates to CAIRTGGTGAYEQYF.